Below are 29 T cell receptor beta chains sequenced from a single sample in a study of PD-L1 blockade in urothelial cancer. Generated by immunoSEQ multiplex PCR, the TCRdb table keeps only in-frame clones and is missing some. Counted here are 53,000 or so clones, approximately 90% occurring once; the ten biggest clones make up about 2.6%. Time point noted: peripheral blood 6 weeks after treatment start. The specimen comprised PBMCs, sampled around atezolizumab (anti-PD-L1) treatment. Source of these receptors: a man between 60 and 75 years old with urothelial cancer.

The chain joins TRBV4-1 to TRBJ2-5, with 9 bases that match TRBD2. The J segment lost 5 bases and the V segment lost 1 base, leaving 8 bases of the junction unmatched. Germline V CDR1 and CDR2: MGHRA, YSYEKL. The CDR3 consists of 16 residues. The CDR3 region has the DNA TGCGCCAGCAGCCAAGGGGGCGGGAGGGGGGCGGAGACCCAGTACTTC. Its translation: CASSQGGGRGAETQYF.

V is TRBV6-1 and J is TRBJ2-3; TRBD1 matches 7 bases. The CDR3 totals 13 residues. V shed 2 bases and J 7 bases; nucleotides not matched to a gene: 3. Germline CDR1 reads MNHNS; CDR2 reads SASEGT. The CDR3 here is CASSEMGQYTQYF. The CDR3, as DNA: TGTGCCAGCAGTGAAATGGGACAGTATACGCAGTATTTT.

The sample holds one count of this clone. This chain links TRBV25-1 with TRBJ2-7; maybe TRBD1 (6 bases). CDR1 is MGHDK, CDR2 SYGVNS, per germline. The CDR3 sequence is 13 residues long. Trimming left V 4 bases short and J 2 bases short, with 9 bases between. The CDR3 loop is CASSGTAPYEQYF. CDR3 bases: TGTGCCAGCAGTGGGACAGCCCCCTACGAGCAGTACTTC.

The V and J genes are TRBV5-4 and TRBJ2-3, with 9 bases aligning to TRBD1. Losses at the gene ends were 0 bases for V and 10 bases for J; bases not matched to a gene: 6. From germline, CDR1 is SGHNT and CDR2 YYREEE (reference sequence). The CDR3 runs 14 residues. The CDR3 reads CASSLEGQGGAQYF. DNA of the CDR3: TGTGCCAGCAGCTTGGAGGGACAGGGAGGGGCGCAGTATTTT.

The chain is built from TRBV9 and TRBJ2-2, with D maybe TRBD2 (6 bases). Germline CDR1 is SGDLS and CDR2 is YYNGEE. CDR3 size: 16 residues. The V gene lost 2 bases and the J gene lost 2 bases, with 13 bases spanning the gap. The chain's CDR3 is CASSVEGTGNTGELFF. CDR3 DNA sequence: TGTGCCAGCAGCGTCGAAGGGACTGGCAACACCGGGGAGCTGTTTTTT.

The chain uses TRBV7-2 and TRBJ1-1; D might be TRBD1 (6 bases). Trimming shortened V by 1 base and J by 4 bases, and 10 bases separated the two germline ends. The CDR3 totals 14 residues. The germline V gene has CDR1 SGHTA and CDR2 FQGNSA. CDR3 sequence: CASSLVGGLTEAFF. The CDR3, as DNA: TGTGCCAGCAGCTTAGTGGGGGGGCTCACTGAAGCTTTCTTT. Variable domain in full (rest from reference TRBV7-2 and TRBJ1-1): GAGVSQSPSNKVTEKGKDVELRCDPISGHTALYWYRQSLGQGLEFLIYFQGNSAPDKSGLPSDRFSAERTGGSVSTLTIQRTQQEDSAVYLCASSLVGGLTEAFFGQGTRLTVV.

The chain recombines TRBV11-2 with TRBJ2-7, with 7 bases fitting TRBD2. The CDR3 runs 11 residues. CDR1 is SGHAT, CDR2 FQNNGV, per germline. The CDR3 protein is CASGLRYEQYF. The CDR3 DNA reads TGTGCTAGCGGGCTGCGCTACGAGCAGTACTTC.

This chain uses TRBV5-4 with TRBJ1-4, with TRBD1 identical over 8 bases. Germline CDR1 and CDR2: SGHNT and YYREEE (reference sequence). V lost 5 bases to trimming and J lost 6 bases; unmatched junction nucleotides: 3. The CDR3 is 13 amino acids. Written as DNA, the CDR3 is TGTGCCAGCAGGGCGACAGGGGATGAAAAACTGTTTTTT. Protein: CASRATGDEKLFF. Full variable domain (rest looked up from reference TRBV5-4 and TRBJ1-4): ETGVTQSPTHLIKTRGQQVTLRCSSQSGHNTVSWYQQALGQGPQFIFQYYREEENGRGNFPPRFSGLQFPNYSSELNVNALELDDSALYLCASRATGDEKLFFGSGTQLSVL.

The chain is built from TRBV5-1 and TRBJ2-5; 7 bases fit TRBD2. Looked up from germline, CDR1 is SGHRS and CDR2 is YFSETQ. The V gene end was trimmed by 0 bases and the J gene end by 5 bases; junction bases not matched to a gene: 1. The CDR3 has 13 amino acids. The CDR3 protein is CASSLDGRETQYF. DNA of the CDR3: TGCGCCAGCAGCTTGGACGGGAGGGAGACCCAGTACTTC.

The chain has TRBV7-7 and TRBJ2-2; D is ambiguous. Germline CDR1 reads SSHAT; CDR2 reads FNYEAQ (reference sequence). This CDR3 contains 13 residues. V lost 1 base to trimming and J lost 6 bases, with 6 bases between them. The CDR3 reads CASSLGQAGELFF. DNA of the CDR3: TGTGCCAGCAGCTTAGGGCAAGCCGGGGAGCTGTTTTTT.

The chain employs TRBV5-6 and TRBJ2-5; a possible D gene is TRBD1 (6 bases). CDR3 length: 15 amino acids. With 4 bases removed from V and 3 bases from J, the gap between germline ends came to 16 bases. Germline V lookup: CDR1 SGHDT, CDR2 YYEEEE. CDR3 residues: CASSPIQTGKETQYF. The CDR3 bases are TGTGCCAGCAGCCCCATCCAGACAGGCAAAGAGACCCAGTACTTC.

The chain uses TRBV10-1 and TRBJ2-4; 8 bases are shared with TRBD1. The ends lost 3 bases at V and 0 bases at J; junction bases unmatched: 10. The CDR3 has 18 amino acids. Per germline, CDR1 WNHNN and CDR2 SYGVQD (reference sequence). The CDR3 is CASSEGQGAALAKNIQYF. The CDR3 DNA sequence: TGCGCCAGCAGTGAAGGGCAGGGGGCCGCCTTAGCCAAAAACATTCAGTACTTC.

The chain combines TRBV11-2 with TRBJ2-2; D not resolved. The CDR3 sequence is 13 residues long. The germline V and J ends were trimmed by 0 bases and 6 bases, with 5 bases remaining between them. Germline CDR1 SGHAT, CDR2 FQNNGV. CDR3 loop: CASSLDPAGELFF. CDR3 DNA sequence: TGTGCCAGCAGCTTAGATCCAGCCGGGGAGCTGTTTTTT.

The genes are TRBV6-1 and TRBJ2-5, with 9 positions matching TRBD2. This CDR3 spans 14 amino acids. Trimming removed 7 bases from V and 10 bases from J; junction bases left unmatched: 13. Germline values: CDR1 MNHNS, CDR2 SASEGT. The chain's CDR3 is CASKPPGLAFIQYF. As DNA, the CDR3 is TGTGCCAGCAAGCCCCCGGGACTAGCTTTCATCCAGTACTTC.

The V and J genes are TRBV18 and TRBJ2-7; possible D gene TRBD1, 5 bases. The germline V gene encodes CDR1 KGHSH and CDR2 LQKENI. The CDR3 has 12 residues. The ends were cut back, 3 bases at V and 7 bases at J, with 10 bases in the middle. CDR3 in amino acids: CASSPSQGEQYF. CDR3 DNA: TGTGCCAGCTCACCCTCCCAGGGAGAGCAGTACTTC.

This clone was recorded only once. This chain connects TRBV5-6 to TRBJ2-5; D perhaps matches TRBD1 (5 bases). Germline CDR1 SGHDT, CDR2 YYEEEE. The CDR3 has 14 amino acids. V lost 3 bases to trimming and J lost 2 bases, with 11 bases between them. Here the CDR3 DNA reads TGTGCCAGCAGCTACGTTCAGGGACAAGAGACCCAGTACTTC. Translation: CASSYVQGQETQYF. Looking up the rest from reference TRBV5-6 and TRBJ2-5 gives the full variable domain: DAGVTQSPTHLIKTRGQQVTLRCSPKSGHDTVSWYQQALGQGPQFIFQYYEEEERQRGNFPDRFSGHQFPNYSSELNVNALLLGDSALYLCASSYVQGQETQYFGPGTRLLVL.

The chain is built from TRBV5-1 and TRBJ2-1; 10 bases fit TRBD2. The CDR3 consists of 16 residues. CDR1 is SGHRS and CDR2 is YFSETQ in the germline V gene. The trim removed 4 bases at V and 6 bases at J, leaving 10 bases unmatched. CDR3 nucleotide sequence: TGCGCCAGCAGCACTGCTAGCGGGGGCCTTTTCAATGAGCAGTTCTTC. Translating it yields CASSTASGGLFNEQFF.

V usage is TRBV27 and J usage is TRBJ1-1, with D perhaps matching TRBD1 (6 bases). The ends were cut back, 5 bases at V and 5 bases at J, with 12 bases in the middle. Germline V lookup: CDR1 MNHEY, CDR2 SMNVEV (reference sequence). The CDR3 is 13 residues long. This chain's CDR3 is CASSHREGTEAFF. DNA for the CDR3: TGTGCCAGCAGTCACAGGGAGGGGACTGAAGCTTTCTTT.

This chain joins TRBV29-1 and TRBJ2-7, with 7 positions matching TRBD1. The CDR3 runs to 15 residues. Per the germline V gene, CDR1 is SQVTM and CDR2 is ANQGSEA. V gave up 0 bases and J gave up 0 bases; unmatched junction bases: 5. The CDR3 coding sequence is TGCAGCGTTGAAGACCTTGGACAGGACTCCTACGAGCAGTACTTC. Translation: CSVEDLGQDSYEQYF.

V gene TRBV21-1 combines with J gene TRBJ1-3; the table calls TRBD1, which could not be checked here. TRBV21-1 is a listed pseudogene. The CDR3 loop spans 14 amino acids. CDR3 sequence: CASSNRGTGNTIYF. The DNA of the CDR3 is TGTGCCAGCAGCAACAGGGGGACTGGAAACACCATATATTTT.

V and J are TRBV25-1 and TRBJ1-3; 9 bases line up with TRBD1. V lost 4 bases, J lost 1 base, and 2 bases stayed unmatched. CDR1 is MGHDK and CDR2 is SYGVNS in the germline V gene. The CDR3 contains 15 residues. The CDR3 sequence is CASSADRGSGNTIYF. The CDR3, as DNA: TGTGCCAGCAGTGCGGACAGGGGATCTGGAAACACCATATATTTT.

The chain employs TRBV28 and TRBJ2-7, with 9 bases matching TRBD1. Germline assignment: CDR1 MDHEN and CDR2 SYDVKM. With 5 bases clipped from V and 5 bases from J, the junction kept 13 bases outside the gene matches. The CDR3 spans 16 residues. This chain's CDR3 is CASSPSSGTGKHEQYF. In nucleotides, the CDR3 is TGTGCCAGCAGTCCATCATCCGGGACAGGGAAACACGAGCAGTACTTC.

The CDR3 bases are TGTGCCAGCAGCCACGGAGCGGCTAGCGGGGAGACCCAGTACTTC. Its translation: CASSHGAASGETQYF. J is TRBJ2-5 and V is TRBV5-4; 8 bases line up with TRBD2. CDR1 and CDR2 from the germline V gene are SGHNT and YYREEE (reference sequence). Trimming removed 4 bases from V and 5 bases from J; junction bases left unmatched: 10. The CDR3 totals 15 residues.

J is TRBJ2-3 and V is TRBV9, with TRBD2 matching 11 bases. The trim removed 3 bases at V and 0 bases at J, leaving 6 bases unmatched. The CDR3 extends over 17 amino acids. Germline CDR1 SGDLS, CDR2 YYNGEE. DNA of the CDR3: TGTGCCAGCAGCGCCACTAGCGGGAGCCTTAGCACAGATACGCAGTATTTT. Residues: CASSATSGSLSTDTQYF.

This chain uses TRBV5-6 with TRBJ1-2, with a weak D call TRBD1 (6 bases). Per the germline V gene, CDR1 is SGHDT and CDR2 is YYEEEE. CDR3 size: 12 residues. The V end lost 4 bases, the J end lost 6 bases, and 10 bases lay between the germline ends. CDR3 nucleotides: TGTGCCAGCAGCCAGGGACACAATGGCTACACCTTC. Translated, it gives CASSQGHNGYTF.

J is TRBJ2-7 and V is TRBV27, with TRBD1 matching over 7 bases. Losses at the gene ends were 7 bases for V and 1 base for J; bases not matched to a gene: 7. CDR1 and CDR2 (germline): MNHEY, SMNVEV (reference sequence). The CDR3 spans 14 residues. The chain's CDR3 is CASTKQGFSYEQYF. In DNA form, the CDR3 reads TGTGCCAGCACCAAACAGGGGTTTTCCTACGAGCAGTACTTC.

CDR3 sequence (DNA): TGTGCCAGCAGCGATTACAGGGGCTACGAGCAGTACTTC. Translation: CASSDYRGYEQYF. The chain joins TRBV5-5 to TRBJ2-7; 7 bases are a match to TRBD1. The CDR3 loop spans 13 amino acids. Germline-derived CDR1 and CDR2 are SGHKS and YYEKEE (reference sequence). J was trimmed by 3 bases and V by 4 bases; bases with no gene match: 4.

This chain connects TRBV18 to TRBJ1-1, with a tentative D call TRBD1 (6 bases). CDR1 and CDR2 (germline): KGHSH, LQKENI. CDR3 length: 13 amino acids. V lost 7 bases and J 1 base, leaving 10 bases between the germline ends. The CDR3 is CASLKGQNTEAFF. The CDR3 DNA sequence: TGTGCCAGCTTAAAGGGACAGAACACTGAAGCTTTCTTT.

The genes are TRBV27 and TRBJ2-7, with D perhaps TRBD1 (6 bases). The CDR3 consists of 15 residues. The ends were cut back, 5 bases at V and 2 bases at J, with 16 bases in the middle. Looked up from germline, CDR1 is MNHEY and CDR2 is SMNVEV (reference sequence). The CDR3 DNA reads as TGTGCCAGCAGTATTAACGGGGACACAACCTACGAGCAGTACTTC. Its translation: CASSINGDTTYEQYF.